This T cell receptor beta chain was observed in a study of T cells in Graves' hyperthyroidism and ophthalmopathy. Absence of ophthalmopathy progression within 18 months defined stable Graves' hyperthyroidism. Clinical symptoms, serum thyroxine, TRAb, thyroid ultrasound and orbital computed tomography established diagnosis. The source of the PBMCs was more than 9.5 ml of fresh peripheral blood. The CDR3 runs to 13 residues. Deletions cut 4 bases from V and 0 bases from J, with 6 bases between. Looked up from germline, CDR1 is SQVTM and CDR2 is ANQGSEA. Broader study findings: Most thyroid clonotypes with frequency above 0.001 were detected in blood.

RNA transcripts gave rise to amplified TCR beta CDR3 regions. HTBI primers were the set used in a first-round RT-PCR of the TCR CDR3. One entry per CDR3 protein, called by TCRdb with MiXCR from the multiplex PCR reads. The sample consists of around 700,000 distinct CDR3 sequences, just over 35% of them appearing once. This clonotype came up many times. Its target is not known. Sequenced material: blood. The receptor comes from a woman in her thirties or forties with Graves' hyperthyroidism. The chain couples TRBV29-1 to TRBJ2-2; the D is unclear. DNA for the CDR3: TGCAGCGTTGGTGCGGCGAACACCGGGGAGCTGTTTTTT. It yields the protein CSVGAANTGELFF.